This is a list of T cell receptor beta chains from one sample in a study of blood T cell repertoires in COVID-19. Sequencing used immunoSEQ multiplex PCR; TCRdb keeps in-frame clones, though not all of them. The repertoire holds 140,000 to 150,000 clones, with approximately 86% as singletons. Sequencing was carried out using PBMCs or T cells enriched from blood (not recorded which). The receptors stem from a middle-aged woman who had recovered from COVID-19. The CDR3 runs from the conserved cysteine through the conserved F or W. Fields, in order: J gene, V gene, D gene, clone size, CDR3 DNA, CDR3 protein. The D gene is left open where the match is weak. Clone size is given for some rows only: seen once, a few or many times, or a class if the clone is expanded.

>TRBJ2-1|TRBV2|TRBD2|-
TGTGCCAGCAGTGAAAAAGGAAATAGCGGGAGGGCACAGTTCTTC
CASSEKGNSGRAQFF
>TRBJ2-1|TRBV11-2|-|-
TGTGCCAGCAGCTACCAGCGGCACAATGAGCAGTTCTTC
CASSYQRHNEQFF
>TRBJ2-7|TRBV6-6|TRBD1|-
TGTGCCACCCGACAGGGCCGCGACGAGCAGTACTTC
CATRQGRDEQYF
>TRBJ2-4|TRBV7-9|TRBD1|once
TGTGCCAGCAGCCCAGGACAGGGGCCCAAAAACATTCAGTACTTC
CASSPGQGPKNIQYF
>TRBJ1-5|TRBV10-3|-|-
TGTGCCATCAAGCCAGGGAAAGATGATCAGCCCCAGCATTTT
CAIKPGKDDQPQHF
>TRBJ2-1|TRBV27|TRBD2|-
TGTGCCAGCAGTTTACTCCCCCCCCGGCTAGCGGGGGACCATGAGCAGTTCTTC
CASSLLPPRLAGDHEQFF
>TRBJ1-1|TRBV19|-|-
TGTGCCAGTAGCCAGGGGTGGACTGAAGCTTTCTTT
CASSQGWTEAFF
>TRBJ1-1|TRBV30|-|-
TGTGCCTGGAGTGTAGGAGCGTCGACTGAAGCTTTCTTT
CAWSVGASTEAFF
>TRBJ2-1|TRBV7-3|TRBD1|-
TGTGCCAGCAGCTCGACAGGGGGTCTCGATGAGCAGTTCTTC
CASSSTGGLDEQFF
>TRBJ2-3|TRBV4-2|TRBD2|once
TGTGCCAGCAGCCAAGAGACTCAGCGGGGGGCAGATACGCAGTATTTT
CASSQETQRGADTQYF
>TRBJ1-2|TRBV3-1/TRBV3-2|TRBD1|few
TGTGCCAGCAGCGGGGACAGAGGAGGCTACACCTTC
CASSGDRGGYTF
>TRBJ2-5|TRBV30|-|-
TGTGCCTGGAGCGCGGACTGGCAAGAGACCCAGTACTTC
CAWSADWQETQYF
>TRBJ2-7|TRBV3-1/TRBV3-2|TRBD2|-
TGTGCCAGCATGGACGGCGGGGGGGCCGGCTACGAGCAGTACTTC
CASMDGGGAGYEQYF
>TRBJ1-1|TRBV7-9|-|-
TGTGCCAGCAGACGTAGTGAAACAGGGAACACTGAAGCTTTCTTT
CASRRSETGNTEAFF
>TRBJ1-1|TRBV6-6|TRBD1|-
TGTGCCAGCAACGGACAGGGGATGAACACTGAAGCTTTCTTT
CASNGQGMNTEAFF
>TRBJ2-3|TRBV4-1|-|-
TGCGCCAGCAGCCCTTACGAGTCAGATACGCAGTATTTT
CASSPYESDTQYF
>TRBJ1-1|TRBV19|-|-
TGTGCCAGTACCTGGAGGGCCATGAACACTGAAGCTTTCTTT
CASTWRAMNTEAFF
>TRBJ1-2|TRBV4-1|-|-
TGCGCCAGCAGCCAAGCGGCGAGGGAAATTGGCTACACCTTC
CASSQAAREIGYTF
>TRBJ1-1|TRBV7-7|-|-
TGTGCTAGCAGCCCTCGACAGTCTGACGCTTTCTTT
CASSPRQSDAFF
>TRBJ1-1|TRBV14|TRBD1|once
TGTGCCAGCAGCCAAGGATCAGGGGGTTCAATTCAGGCTTTCTTT
CASSQGSGGSIQAFF
>TRBJ2-1|TRBV2|TRBD2|-
TGTGCCAGCAGGGGACTAGCGGGGGGTGGCAATGAGCAGTTCTTC
CASRGLAGGGNEQFF
>TRBJ2-7|TRBV6-5|-|-
TGTGCCAGCAGTTACTCGGACAGAGGGGACGAGCAGTACTTC
CASSYSDRGDEQYF
>TRBJ1-6|TRBV4-1|TRBD1|-
TGCGCCAGCACCCCGGGACAGGGGCTCTCCGCCCAGAATTCACCCCTCCACTTT
CASTPGQGLSAQNSPLHF
>TRBJ2-4|TRBV5-3|TRBD1|-
TGTGCCAGAAGCCTCTTCTCCCGGGACAGGGGTTTCAACATTCAGTACTTC
CARSLFSRDRGFNIQYF
>TRBJ1-5|TRBV30|-|-
TGTGCCTGGAGTGAGGGCGGGGATCAGCCCCAGCATTTT
CAWSEGGDQPQHF
>TRBJ2-3|TRBV5-4|TRBD1|-
TGTGCCAGCAGCTTGGGGGGACAGGGGGCGGATACGCAGTATTTT
CASSLGGQGADTQYF
>TRBJ2-7|TRBV9|-|-
TGTGCCAGCAGCGTAGAGGGGGGGAGCTACGGCGAGCAGTACTTC
CASSVEGGSYGEQYF
>TRBJ2-6|TRBV18|-|-
TGTGCCAGCTCACCAGAGGGGGGGGCAGAGGCTGGGGCCAACGTCCTGACTTTC
CASSPEGGAEAGANVLTF
>TRBJ2-2|TRBV18|TRBD2|-
TGTGCCAGCTCACCGGGATCCAGCGGGGGTCAGCCCGGGGAGCTGTTTTTT
CASSPGSSGGQPGELFF
>TRBJ2-7|TRBV4-1|TRBD1|-
TGCGCCAGCAGCCAAGCCTTCTCCCCCGGGACAGCCTACGAGCAGTACTTC
CASSQAFSPGTAYEQYF
>TRBJ1-1|TRBV29-1|-|-
TGCAGCGTTGACCTGACAGGTCAGAACACTGAAGCTTTCTTT
CSVDLTGQNTEAFF
>TRBJ1-1|TRBV6-5|-|few
TGTGCCAGCAGTTACAGGGAGGGGGGCACTGAAGCTTTCTTT
CASSYREGGTEAFF
>TRBJ2-3|TRBV7-8|-|-
TGTGCCAGCAGCCCTAGCACAGATACGCAGTATTTT
CASSPSTDTQYF
>TRBJ2-7|TRBV5-1|-|few
TGCGCCAGCAGCTTGGAAGGGGCCTTATCCTACGAGCAGTACTTC
CASSLEGALSYEQYF
>TRBJ2-3|TRBV5-6|TRBD2|-
TGTGCCAGCAGCTCAGCGGGGGGGCTAACAGATACGCAGTATTTT
CASSSAGGLTDTQYF
>TRBJ2-2|TRBV6-6|TRBD2|-
TGTGCCAGCAGTATCCGGACTAGCGGATACACCGGGGAGCTGTTTTTT
CASSIRTSGYTGELFF
>TRBJ2-5|TRBV18|TRBD2|-
TGTGCCAGCTCGGTACAGCGGGAGAGCTGGGAGACCCAGTACTTC
CASSVQRESWETQYF
>TRBJ1-5|TRBV6-5|-|-
TGTGCCAGCAAGATCGAGGGGGTCAATCAGCCCCAGCATTTT
CASKIEGVNQPQHF
>TRBJ1-2|TRBV2|-|once
TGTGCCAGCACCTTAGGTGGGTCAGGGATGTTGTATGGCTACACCTTC
CASTLGGSGMLYGYTF
>TRBJ1-3|TRBV7-8|TRBD1|-
TGTGCCAGCAGCTTAGCGAACAGGGGGCAAGGAAACACCATATATTTT
CASSLANRGQGNTIYF
>TRBJ1-2|TRBV20-1|TRBD1|-
TGCAGTGCGAGGACAGGGACCGGCTACACCTTC
CSARTGTGYTF
>TRBJ2-2|TRBV27|-|-
TGTGCCAGCAAACCCCTGGGGGGCACCGGGGAGCTGTTTTTT
CASKPLGGTGELFF
>TRBJ2-6|TRBV5-1|-|once
TGCGCCAGCGGGCCAGGATACTCTGGGGCCAACGTCCTGACTTTC
CASGPGYSGANVLTF
>TRBJ1-6|TRBV7-9|-|few
TGTGCCAGCAGCTTTTCCAACTACAATTCACCCCTCCACTTT
CASSFSNYNSPLHF
>TRBJ1-5|TRBV7-9|-|-
TGTGCCAGCAGCCCTTGGCCAAAAAATAGCAATCAGCCCCAGCATTTT
CASSPWPKNSNQPQHF
>TRBJ1-4|TRBV7-2|-|-
TGTGCCAGCAGCCTCGGGGTTTCTGAAAAACTGTTTTTT
CASSLGVSEKLFF